This TCR beta chain was retrieved from a study of T cells expressing NK-cell markers. Overall study: It was sorted CD3+CD56+NKG2C+, CD3+CD56+NKG2C- and CD3+CD56-NKG2C+ T cells that supplied the TCR beta repertoires. The eight sequenced donors comprised seven who were HCMV-seropositive and one who was seronegative.

This CDR3 comprises 12 residues. Germline V lookup: CDR1 SGHAT, CDR2 FQNNGV. TCRdb processed the 5' RACE reads again and assigns one entry to each CDR3 protein, with no DNA. This sample's table reports roughly 430,000 distinct CDR3 sequences. Of note for this clonotype: The antigen is undetermined.

General study points: The same clonotypes also predominated in the CD3+CD56-NKG2C+ fraction of a handful of donors.

The V and J genes are TRBV11-2 and TRBJ2-5; TCRdb indicates TRBD2, and absent DNA this call remains unverified. The receptor comes from a woman between 18 and 75 years old in good health. The sample comprised blood T cells: a sorted CD56 or NKG2C T cell subset, CD4+ or CD8+ T cells, or bulk PBMC T cells (not recorded which). The CDR3: CASSRDSATQYF.